Presented here are 23 T cell receptor beta chains from one specimen sequenced in a study of T cell responses to AZD1222 COVID-19 vaccine. Produced via immunoSEQ multiplex PCR; TCRdb's table is partial and in-frame only. The table lists about 150,000 clones, 92% of them singletons. The sample consisted of peripheral blood, taken on day 0 of AZD1222 vaccination. All receptors come from an adult in good health.

The chain couples TRBV30 to TRBJ1-5, with 8 nucleotides matching TRBD1. This CDR3 comprises 15 residues. V shed 1 base and J 7 bases; nucleotides not matched to a gene: 9. Germline CDR1 GTSNPN, CDR2 SVGIG (reference sequence). The CDR3 DNA follows: TGTGCCTGGAGTGCCCCGGACAGGGAATGGCAGCCCCAGCATTTT. Translating gives CAWSAPDREWQPQHF. The full variable domain, completed using reference TRBV30 and TRBJ1-5, is SQTIHQWPATLVQPVGSPLSLECTVEGTSNPNLYWYRQAAGRGLQLLFYSVGIGQISSEVPQNLSASRPQDRQFILSSKKLLLSDSGFYLCAWSAPDREWQPQHFGDGTRLSIL.

The V call is TRBV7-2, the J call TRBJ1-2; D uncertain. This CDR3 is 14 amino acids long. Trimming removed 1 base from V and 3 bases from J, with 9 bases in between. CDR1 SGHTA and CDR2 FQGNSA come from the germline V gene. The CDR3 protein is CASSLERGYYGYTF. CDR3 nucleotide sequence: TGTGCCAGCAGCTTAGAACGCGGATACTATGGCTACACCTTC. Full variable domain (rest looked up from reference TRBV7-2 and TRBJ1-2): GAGVSQSPSNKVTEKGKDVELRCDPISGHTALYWYRQSLGQGLEFLIYFQGNSAPDKSGLPSDRFSAERTGGSVSTLTIQRTQQEDSAVYLCASSLERGYYGYTFGSGTRLTVV.

J is TRBJ1-4 and V is TRBV5-1; 8 bases agree with TRBD1. This CDR3 spans 16 amino acids. CDR1 SGHRS and CDR2 YFSETQ come from the germline V gene. V lost 0 bases and J lost 5; bases outside the gene matches: 6. This chain's CDR3 is CASSLAGQGGNEKLFF. The CDR3 bases are TGCGCCAGCAGCTTGGCCGGACAGGGAGGGAATGAAAAACTGTTTTTT.

The chain has TRBV5-5 and TRBJ2-5; 11 bases map to TRBD2. Germline CDR1 and CDR2: SGHKS and YYEKEE (reference sequence). V shed 4 bases, J shed 7 bases, and the junction held 12 bases outside the gene matches. The CDR3 runs 16 residues. The CDR3 nucleotides are TGTGCCAGCAGCCCGACCTTAGCGGGGGGGCTGGTGACCCAGTACTTC. Protein: CASSPTLAGGLVTQYF.

This clone was found once. The chain carries TRBV11-2 and TRBJ1-6, with D perhaps TRBD1 (6 bases). Germline V lookup: CDR1 SGHAT, CDR2 FQNNGV. The CDR3 length is 15 residues. V lost 5 bases to trimming and J lost 7 bases, with 15 bases between them. Here the CDR3 DNA reads TGTGCCAGCAGCAGAACGGAGGGGGTAAATTCACCCCTCCACTTT. It specifies CASSRTEGVNSPLHF.

J is TRBJ1-1 and V is TRBV29-1; D remains ambiguous. Germline V CDR1 and CDR2: SQVTM, ANQGSEA. The CDR3 runs to 14 residues. V dropped 7 bases and J dropped 0 bases, with 15 bases sitting between them. The CDR3 DNA reads TGCAGCGCCAGCAAGACGGTGATGAACACTGAAGCTTTCTTT. Translated: CSASKTVMNTEAFF.

J is TRBJ1-5 and V is TRBV21-1; the tabulated D call, TRBD1, remains unverified against the DNA. TRBV21-1 is a pseudogene segment. The CDR3 totals 13 residues. CDR3 bases: TGTGCCAGCAGCAAAGTCAGGGATCAGCCCCAGCATTTT. It specifies CASSKVRDQPQHF.

This clone was seen a handful of times. The chain has TRBV6-1 and TRBJ2-1; D is perhaps TRBD1 (5 bases). CDR1 MNHNS and CDR2 SASEGT come from the germline V gene. V was trimmed by 0 bases and J by 5 bases, leaving 11 bases between them. This CDR3 is built from 15 residues. CDR3 sequence: CASSEAGLGNNEQFF. The CDR3 coding sequence is TGTGCCAGCAGTGAAGCGGGGCTTGGAAACAATGAGCAGTTCTTC.

V usage is TRBV19 and J usage is TRBJ2-3, with 7 positions matching TRBD2. CDR1 is LNHDA, CDR2 SQIVND, per germline (reference sequence). Losses at the gene ends were 5 bases for V and 5 bases for J; bases not matched to a gene: 19. This CDR3 comprises 18 residues. The CDR3: CASSPLTSPSSQGDTQYF. In DNA, the CDR3 is TGTGCCAGTAGTCCGTTGACTAGCCCAAGCAGCCAGGGAGATACGCAGTATTTT.

The genes are TRBV3-1 (or the pseudogene TRBV3-2) and TRBJ1-4; D call uncertain. CDR3 length: 14 amino acids. Per the germline V gene, CDR1 is LGHDT and CDR2 is YNNKEL (reference sequence). Trimming took off 2 bases at V and 3 bases at J, with 7 bases between the two ends. The CDR3 sequence: CASSQRIANEKLFF. CDR3 nucleotide sequence: TGTGCCAGCAGCCAACGGATAGCTAATGAAAAACTGTTTTTT.

This chain links TRBV2 with TRBJ2-2; 10 nucleotides line up with TRBD2. CDR1 and CDR2 from the germline V gene are SNHLY and FYNNEI. This CDR3 region has 15 residues. V was pared by 0 bases and J by 6 bases, with 1 base of the junction left unmatched. The CDR3 region is CASSEALAGAGELFF. CDR3 bases: TGTGCCAGCAGTGAAGCGCTAGCGGGAGCCGGGGAGCTGTTTTTT. Complete variable domain (other parts from reference TRBV2 and TRBJ2-2): EPEVTQTPSHQVTQMGQEVILRCVPISNHLYFYWYRQILGQKVEFLVSFYNNEISEKSEIFDDQFSVERPDGSNFTLKIRSTKLEDSAMYFCASSEALAGAGELFFGEGSRLTVL.

V gene TRBV3-1 (or the pseudogene TRBV3-2) combines with J gene TRBJ1-4, with D unresolved. Trimming removed 9 bases from V and 6 bases from J, with 14 bases in between. Germline V gene lookup returns CDR1 LGHDT and CDR2 YNNKEL (reference sequence). The CDR3 has 13 residues. CDR3 DNA: TGTGCCAGTTCTCAAGGGTGGGATGAAAAACTGTTTTTT. As protein: CASSQGWDEKLFF.

The chain combines TRBV30 with TRBJ2-1; no clear D. Germline CDR1 reads GTSNPN; CDR2 reads SVGIG (reference sequence). The CDR3 is 12 amino acids. With 0 bases removed from V and 8 bases from J, the gap between germline ends came to 8 bases. The CDR3 sequence is CAWSVGNDEQFF. CDR3 nucleotides: TGTGCCTGGAGTGTAGGTAACGATGAGCAGTTCTTC.

The chain couples TRBV6-5 to TRBJ1-4, with D unclear. The V end lost 7 bases, the J end lost 0 bases, and 12 bases lay between the germline ends. Germline lookup yields CDR1 MNHEY and CDR2 SVGAGI. The CDR3 runs to 15 residues. DNA of the CDR3: TGTGCCAGCATCGCGGGCCACGCAACTAATGAAAAACTGTTTTTT. This translates into CASIAGHATNEKLFF.

This clone was seen a handful of times. The chain is built from TRBV2 and TRBJ1-2; no reliable D call. Germline V gene lookup returns CDR1 SNHLY and CDR2 FYNNEI. Trimming removed 6 bases at V and 8 bases at J, with 13 bases between. CDR3 length equals 12 residues. The CDR3 bases are TGTGCCAGCAGGCAAGACTTGGGGGGCTACACCTTC. It yields the protein CASRQDLGGYTF.

This clone appeared once. This rearrangement joins TRBV12-3 or TRBV12-4 to TRBJ2-7; 7 nucleotides line up with TRBD1. V dropped 3 bases and J dropped 2; count of bases not matched to a gene: 1. This CDR3 is 13 amino acids long. The CDR3 coding sequence is TGTGCCAGCAGTTTGACAGGGACCTACGAGCAGTACTTC. Its protein is CASSLTGTYEQYF.

The CDR3 DNA is TGTGCCAGCAGCCAAGATAAGTACTTGAACACTGAAGCTTTCTTT. Residues: CASSQDKYLNTEAFF. The chain couples TRBV4-2 to TRBJ1-1; no definite D call. Germline CDR1 reads LGHNA; CDR2 reads YNFKEQ. The length of the CDR3 is 15 residues. Trimming took off 0 bases at V and 0 bases at J, with 8 bases between the two ends.

The chain carries TRBV6-5 and TRBJ1-1; the match to TRBD1 covers 10 bases. The CDR3 contains 15 residues. Germline lookup yields CDR1 MNHEY and CDR2 SVGAGI. V lost 2 bases and J lost 1; bases outside the gene matches: 1. The CDR3 region has the DNA TGTGCCAGCAGTTACGGGACAGGGGCGAACACTGAAGCTTTCTTT. Protein sequence: CASSYGTGANTEAFF.

This clone was seen just once. The gene calls are TRBV27 and TRBJ2-7, with a possible D match to TRBD1 (8 bases). From germline, CDR1 is MNHEY and CDR2 SMNVEV (reference sequence). The CDR3 extends over 17 amino acids. V was clipped by 7 bases and J by 4 bases, with 26 bases between them. CDR3 protein: CASTKTGVSAGGYEQYF. The CDR3, as DNA: TGTGCCAGCACCAAGACAGGGGTAAGCGCCGGGGGGTACGAGCAGTACTTC.

This clone was seen a single time. The chain employs TRBV18 and TRBJ2-7; D is uncertain. Germline V gives CDR1 KGHSH, CDR2 LQKENI. V dropped 2 bases and J dropped 0 bases, with 8 bases sitting between them. CDR3 size: 14 residues. Written as DNA, the CDR3 is TGTGCCAGCTCACCAGGCGGAAGCTCCTACGAGCAGTACTTC. Protein sequence: CASSPGGSSYEQYF.

The chain carries TRBV12-3 or TRBV12-4 and TRBJ2-7; no clear D. With 6 bases removed from V and 2 bases from J, the gap between germline ends came to 11 bases. CDR3 length equals 13 residues. The CDR3 DNA reads as TGTGCCAGCAGCAAGGTTAGTACCTACGAGCAGTACTTC. It specifies CASSKVSTYEQYF.

V and J are TRBV15 and TRBJ1-4, with 9 bases that match TRBD1. With V trimmed by 5 bases and J by 0 bases, 7 bases remained unmatched. CDR1 is LNHNV and CDR2 is YYDKDF in the germline V gene (reference sequence). The CDR3 has 17 amino acids. The DNA for the CDR3 is TGTGCCACCAGCCCCGGGACAGGGACTGCAACTAATGAAAAACTGTTTTTT. It is translated as CATSPGTGTATNEKLFF.

The chain couples TRBV5-8 to TRBJ2-3, with unresolved D. CDR1 SGHTS and CDR2 YDEGEE come from the germline V gene. Trimming took 0 bases from V and 6 from J, leaving 14 bases between them. CDR3 length: 15 residues. The CDR3 DNA reads TGTGCCAGCAGCTTGGGTTTCCCCCTGGGGGATACGCAGTATTTT. Translated: CASSLGFPLGDTQYF. The variable domain in full, with the rest retrieved from reference TRBV5-8 and TRBJ2-3, is EAGVTQSPTHLIKTRGQQATLRCSPISGHTSVYWYQQALGLGLQFLLWYDEGEERNRGNFPPRFSGRQFPNYSSELNVNALELEDSALYLCASSLGFPLGDTQYFGPGTRLTVL.